Included here is one T cell receptor beta chain sequence, with context. What antigen it recognizes has not been identified. Within one base of it there is no much larger clone, and no base qualities were kept. This sample was included in a study of technical replicates of blood from a handful of donors (dated by TCRdb to about 2017). Libraries were made using the immunoSEQ multiplex PCR assay. TCRdb re-hosts the immuneACCESS table, in-frame sequences only. Its copies lack some clones; in the studies checked, an unresolved V gene accounts for under half of them, and the cause for the rest is not known. This sample lists fewer than 90,000 clones; approximately 94% were detected once. The ten most abundant clones make up 0.3% to 0.45% of the sample. The CDR3 measures 17 amino acids from cysteine to phenylalanine. Only the CDR3 DNA stays, 51 bases, in frame from base 1. From the germline V gene (reference sequence), CDR1 is MNHEY and CDR2 is SMNVEV. For this chain, trimming is 5 bases at the V end and 2 bases at the J end, and the number of junction bases without a gene match is 12.

The sequencing input was T cells isolated from PBMCs. The chain is encoded by TRBV27 joined to TRBJ2-1; the central 7 bases match TRBD1. The sequence came from a human donor in good health. CDR3 region: CASSQLYRGWPYNEQFF. The DNA sequence is given as TGTGCCAGCAGTCAGTTGTACAGGGGTTGGCCCTACAATGAGCAGTTCTTC.